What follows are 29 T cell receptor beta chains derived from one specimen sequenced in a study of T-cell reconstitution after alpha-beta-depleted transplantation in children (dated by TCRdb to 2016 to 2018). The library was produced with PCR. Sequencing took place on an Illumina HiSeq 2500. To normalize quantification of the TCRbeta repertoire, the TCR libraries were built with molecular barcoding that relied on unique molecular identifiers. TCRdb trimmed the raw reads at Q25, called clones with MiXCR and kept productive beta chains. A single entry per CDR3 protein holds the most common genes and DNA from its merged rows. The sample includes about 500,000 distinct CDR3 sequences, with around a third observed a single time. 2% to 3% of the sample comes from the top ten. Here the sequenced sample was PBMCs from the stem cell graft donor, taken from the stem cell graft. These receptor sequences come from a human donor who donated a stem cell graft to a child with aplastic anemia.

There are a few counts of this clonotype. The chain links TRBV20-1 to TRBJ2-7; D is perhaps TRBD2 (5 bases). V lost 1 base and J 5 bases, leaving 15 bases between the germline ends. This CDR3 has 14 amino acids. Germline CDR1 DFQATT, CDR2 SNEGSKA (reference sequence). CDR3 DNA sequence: TGCAGTGCTAGAGGAACTGAGGGTCCCCACGAGCAGTACTTC. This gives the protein CSARGTEGPHEQYF.

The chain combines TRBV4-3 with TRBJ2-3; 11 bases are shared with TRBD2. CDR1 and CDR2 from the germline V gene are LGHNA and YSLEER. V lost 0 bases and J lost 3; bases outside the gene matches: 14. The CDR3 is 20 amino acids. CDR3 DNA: TGCGCCAGCAGCCAAGAAGTGTCCCTAGCGGGAGGTCTTGGGACAGATACGCAGTATTTT. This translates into CASSQEVSLAGGLGTDTQYF.

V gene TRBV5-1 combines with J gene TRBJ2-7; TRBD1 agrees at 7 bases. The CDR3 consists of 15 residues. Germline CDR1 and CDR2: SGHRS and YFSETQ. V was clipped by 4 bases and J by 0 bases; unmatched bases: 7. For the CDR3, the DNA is TGCGCCAGCAGCAGCGGACAGGCCGGCTCCTACGAGCAGTACTTC. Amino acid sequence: CASSSGQAGSYEQYF.

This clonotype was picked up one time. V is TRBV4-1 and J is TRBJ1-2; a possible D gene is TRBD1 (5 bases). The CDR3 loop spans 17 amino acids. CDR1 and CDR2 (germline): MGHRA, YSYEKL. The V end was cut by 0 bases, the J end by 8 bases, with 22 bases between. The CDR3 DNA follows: TGCGCCAGCAGCCAAGAGTCCCCAGGGAGGGTCTTGGGAGGCTACACCTTC. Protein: CASSQESPGRVLGGYTF.

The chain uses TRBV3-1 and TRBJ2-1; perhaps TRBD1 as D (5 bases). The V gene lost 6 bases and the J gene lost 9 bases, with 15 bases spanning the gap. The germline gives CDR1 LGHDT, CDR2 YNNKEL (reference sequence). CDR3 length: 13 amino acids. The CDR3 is CASRRDRASEQFF. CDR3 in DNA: TGTGCCAGCAGGAGAGACAGAGCTTCTGAGCAGTTCTTC.

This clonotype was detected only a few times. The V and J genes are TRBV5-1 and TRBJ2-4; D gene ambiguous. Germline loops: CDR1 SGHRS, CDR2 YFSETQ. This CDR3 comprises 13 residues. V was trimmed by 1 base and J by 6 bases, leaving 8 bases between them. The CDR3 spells CASSLSTLNIQYF. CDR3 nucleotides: TGCGCCAGCAGCTTGTCAACTTTAAACATTCAGTACTTC.

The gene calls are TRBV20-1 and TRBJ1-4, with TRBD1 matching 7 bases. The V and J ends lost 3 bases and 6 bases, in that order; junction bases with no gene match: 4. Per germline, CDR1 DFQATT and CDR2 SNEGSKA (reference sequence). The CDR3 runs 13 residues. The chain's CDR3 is CSASQGGDEKLFF. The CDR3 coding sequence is TGCAGTGCTAGTCAAGGGGGCGATGAAAAACTGTTTTTT.

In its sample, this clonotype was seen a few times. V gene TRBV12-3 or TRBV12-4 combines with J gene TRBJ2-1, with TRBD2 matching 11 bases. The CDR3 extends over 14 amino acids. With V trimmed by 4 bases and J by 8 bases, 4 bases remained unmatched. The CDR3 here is CASSSQLAGDEQFF. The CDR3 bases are TGTGCCAGCAGTTCCCAACTAGCGGGAGATGAGCAGTTCTTC.

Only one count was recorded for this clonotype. CDR3 loop: CASSMGGISYGYTF. CDR3 DNA sequence: TGTGCCAGTAGTATGGGGGGTATCTCCTATGGCTACACCTTC. This rearrangement joins TRBV19 to TRBJ1-2; D possibly corresponds to TRBD1 (5 bases). This CDR3 region has 14 residues. V lost 3 bases and J 4 bases, leaving 12 bases between the germline ends. CDR1 is LNHDA and CDR2 is SQIVND in the germline V gene (reference sequence).

In DNA, the CDR3 is TGTGCCAGCTCAACTTCGACCGGGAGGCAGCCCCAGCATTTT. Translation gives CASSTSTGRQPQHF. The rearrangement uses TRBV6-1 and TRBJ1-5; D ambiguous. V was cut by 8 bases and J by 7 bases, with 18 bases left in between. The germline CDR1 and CDR2 sequences are MNHNS and SASEGT. The CDR3 loop spans 14 amino acids.

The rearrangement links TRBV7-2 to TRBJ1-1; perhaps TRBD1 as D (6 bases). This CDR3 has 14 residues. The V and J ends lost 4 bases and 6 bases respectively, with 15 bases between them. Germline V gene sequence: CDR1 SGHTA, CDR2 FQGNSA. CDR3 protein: CASSSGRGAPEAFF. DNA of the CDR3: TGTGCCAGCAGCTCTGGTAGGGGGGCCCCTGAAGCTTTCTTT.

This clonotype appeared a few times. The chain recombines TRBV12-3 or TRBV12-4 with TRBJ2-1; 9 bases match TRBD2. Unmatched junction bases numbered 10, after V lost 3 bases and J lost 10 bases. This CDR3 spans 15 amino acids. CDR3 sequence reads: CASSFGTSLTGEQFF. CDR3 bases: TGTGCCAGCAGTTTCGGGACTAGCTTGACGGGGGAGCAGTTCTTC.

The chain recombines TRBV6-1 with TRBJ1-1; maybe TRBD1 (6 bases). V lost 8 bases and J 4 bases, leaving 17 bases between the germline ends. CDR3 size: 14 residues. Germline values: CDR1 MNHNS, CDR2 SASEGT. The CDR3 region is CASWGQGGRTEAFF. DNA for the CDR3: TGTGCCAGCTGGGGGCAAGGGGGACGCACTGAAGCTTTCTTT.

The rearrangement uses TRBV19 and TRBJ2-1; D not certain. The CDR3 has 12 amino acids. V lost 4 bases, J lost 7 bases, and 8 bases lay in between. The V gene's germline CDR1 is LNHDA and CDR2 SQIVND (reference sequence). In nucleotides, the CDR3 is TGTGCCAGTAGTACGGATGGGAATGAGCAGTTCTTC. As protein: CASSTDGNEQFF.

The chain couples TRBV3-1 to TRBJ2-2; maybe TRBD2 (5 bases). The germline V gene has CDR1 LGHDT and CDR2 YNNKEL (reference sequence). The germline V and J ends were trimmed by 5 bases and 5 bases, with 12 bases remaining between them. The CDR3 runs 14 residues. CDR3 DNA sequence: TGTGCCAGCAGCACCCAAAGGAGGACCGGGGAGCTGTTTTTT. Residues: CASSTQRRTGELFF.

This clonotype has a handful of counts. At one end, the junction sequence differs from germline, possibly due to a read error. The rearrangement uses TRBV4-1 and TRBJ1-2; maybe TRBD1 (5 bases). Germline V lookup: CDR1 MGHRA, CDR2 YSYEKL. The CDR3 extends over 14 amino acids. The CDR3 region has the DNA TGCGCCAGCAGCCAAGATCGGCTCGGAGGGGACGCCCGCTTC. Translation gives CASSQDRLGGDARF.

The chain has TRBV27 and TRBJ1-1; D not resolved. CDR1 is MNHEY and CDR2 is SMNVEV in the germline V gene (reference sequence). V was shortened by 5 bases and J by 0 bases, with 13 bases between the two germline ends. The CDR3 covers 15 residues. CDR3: CASSPQTNMNTEAFF. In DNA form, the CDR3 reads TGTGCCAGCAGTCCCCAGACAAACATGAACACTGAAGCTTTCTTT.

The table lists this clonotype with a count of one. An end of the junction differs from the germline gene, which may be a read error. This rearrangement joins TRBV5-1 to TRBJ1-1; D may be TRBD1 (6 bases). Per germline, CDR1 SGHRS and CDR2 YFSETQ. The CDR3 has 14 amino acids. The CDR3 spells CASSWGAAGTGAFF. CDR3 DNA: TGCGCCAGCAGCTGGGGGGCGGCGGGGACTGGAGCTTTCTTT.

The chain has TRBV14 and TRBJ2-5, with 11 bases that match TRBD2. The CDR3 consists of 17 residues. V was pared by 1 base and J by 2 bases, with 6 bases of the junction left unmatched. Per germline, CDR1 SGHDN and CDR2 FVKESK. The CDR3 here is CASSQVGGLAAQETQYF. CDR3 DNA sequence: TGTGCCAGCAGCCAAGTCGGGGGACTAGCGGCTCAAGAGACCCAGTACTTC.

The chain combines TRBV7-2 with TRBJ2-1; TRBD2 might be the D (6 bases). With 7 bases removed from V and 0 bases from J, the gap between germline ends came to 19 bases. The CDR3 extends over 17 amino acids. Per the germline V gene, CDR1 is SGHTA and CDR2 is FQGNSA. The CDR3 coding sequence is TGTGCCAGCAAGCAAACCGGGACTCCTAGCTCCTACAATGAGCAGTTCTTC. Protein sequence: CASKQTGTPSSYNEQFF.

The DNA of the CDR3 is TGTGCCAGCAGCTTAGGGAGGGGCAGACCTAATGAAAAACTGTTTTTT. Protein: CASSLGRGRPNEKLFF. This chain links TRBV7-2 with TRBJ1-4, with D tentatively TRBD1 (5 bases). Germline V CDR1 and CDR2: SGHTA, FQGNSA. The CDR3 length is 16 residues. Trimming pared 1 base from V and 3 bases from J, leaving 12 bases between. Drawing the rest from reference TRBV7-2 and TRBJ1-4, the complete variable domain is GAGVSQSPSNKVTEKGKDVELRCDPISGHTALYWYRQSLGQGLEFLIYFQGNSAPDKSGLPSDRFSAERTGGSVSTLTIQRTQQEDSAVYLCASSLGRGRPNEKLFFGSGTQLSVL.

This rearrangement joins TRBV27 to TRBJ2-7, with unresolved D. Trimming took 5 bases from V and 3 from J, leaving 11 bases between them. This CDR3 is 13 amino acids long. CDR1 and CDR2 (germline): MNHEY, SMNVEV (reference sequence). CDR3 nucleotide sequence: TGTGCCAGCAGTACCGGACCTGACTACGAGCAGTACTTC. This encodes CASSTGPDYEQYF.

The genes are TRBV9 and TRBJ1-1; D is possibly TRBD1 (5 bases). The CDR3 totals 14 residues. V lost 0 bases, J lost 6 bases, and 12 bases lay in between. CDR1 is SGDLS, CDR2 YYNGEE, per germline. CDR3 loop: CASSVDGGSAEAFF. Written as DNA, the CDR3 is TGTGCCAGCAGCGTAGATGGGGGAAGCGCTGAAGCTTTCTTT. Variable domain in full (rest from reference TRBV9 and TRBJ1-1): DSGVTQTPKHLITATGQRVTLRCSPRSGDLSVYWYQQSLDQGLQFLIQYYNGEERAKGNILERFSAQQFPDLHSELNLSSLELGDSALYFCASSVDGGSAEAFFGQGTRLTVV.

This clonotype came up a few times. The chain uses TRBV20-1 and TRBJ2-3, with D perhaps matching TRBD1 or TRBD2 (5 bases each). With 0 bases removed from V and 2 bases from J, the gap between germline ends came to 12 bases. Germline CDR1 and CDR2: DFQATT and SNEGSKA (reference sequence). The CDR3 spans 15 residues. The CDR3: CSARDARGITDTQYF. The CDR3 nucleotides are TGCAGTGCTAGAGATGCTCGGGGCATCACAGATACGCAGTATTTT.

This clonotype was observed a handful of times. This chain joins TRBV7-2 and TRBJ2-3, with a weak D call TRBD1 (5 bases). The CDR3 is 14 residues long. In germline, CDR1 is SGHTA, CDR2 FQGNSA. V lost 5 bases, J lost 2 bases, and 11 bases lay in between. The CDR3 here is CASSPGFPTDTQYF. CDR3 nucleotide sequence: TGTGCCAGCAGCCCAGGGTTCCCCACAGATACGCAGTATTTT. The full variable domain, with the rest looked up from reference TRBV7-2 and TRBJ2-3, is GAGVSQSPSNKVTEKGKDVELRCDPISGHTALYWYRQSLGQGLEFLIYFQGNSAPDKSGLPSDRFSAERTGGSVSTLTIQRTQQEDSAVYLCASSPGFPTDTQYFGPGTRLTVL.

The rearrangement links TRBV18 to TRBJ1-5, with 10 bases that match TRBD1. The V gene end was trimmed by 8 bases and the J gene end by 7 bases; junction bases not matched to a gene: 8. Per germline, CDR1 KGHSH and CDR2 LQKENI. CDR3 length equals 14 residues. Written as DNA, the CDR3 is TGTGCCAGCAAAGGACAGGGGGATTTACAGCCCCAGCATTTT. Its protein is CASKGQGDLQPQHF.

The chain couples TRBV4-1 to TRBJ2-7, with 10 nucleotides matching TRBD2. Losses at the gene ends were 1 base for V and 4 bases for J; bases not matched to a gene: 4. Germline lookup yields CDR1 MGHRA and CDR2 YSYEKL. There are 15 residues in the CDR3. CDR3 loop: CASSQVAAGGYEQYV. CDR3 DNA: TGCGCCAGCAGCCAAGTAGCAGCGGGAGGGTACGAGCAGTACGTC.

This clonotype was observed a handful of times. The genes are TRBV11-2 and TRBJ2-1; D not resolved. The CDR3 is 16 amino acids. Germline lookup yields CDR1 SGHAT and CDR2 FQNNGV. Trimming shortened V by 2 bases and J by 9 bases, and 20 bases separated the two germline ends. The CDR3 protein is CASSLFPWASGLEQFF. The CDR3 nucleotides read TGTGCCAGCAGCTTATTCCCCTGGGCGTCCGGCCTTGAGCAGTTCTTC.

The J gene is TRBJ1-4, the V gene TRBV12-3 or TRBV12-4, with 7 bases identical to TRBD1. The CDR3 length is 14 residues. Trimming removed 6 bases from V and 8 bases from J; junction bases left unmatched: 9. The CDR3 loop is CASSRDRAREKLFF. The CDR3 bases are TGTGCCAGCAGCCGAGACAGGGCCCGGGAAAAACTGTTTTTT.